Listed below are T cell receptor beta chains from one sample, sequenced in a study of blood T cell repertoires in COVID-19. Repertoires were generated with immunoSEQ multiplex PCR, while TCRdb's copy carries only in-frame clones and drops some. The table lists 55,000 to 75,000 clones, roughly 90% of them singletons, with 3.5% to 4% in the top ten. The sequenced sample was peripheral blood. These receptors originate from a human donor in a cohort sampled during active COVID-19. Each CDR3 is given with its conserved first and last residue.

TRBV19	TRBJ1-5	CASAGSNQPQHF
TRBV4-1	TRBJ1-2	CASSQAPGTGGTHNYGYTF
TRBV7-2	TRBJ2-3	CASSLVPGQSTDTQYF
TRBV5-6	TRBJ2-7	CASSHRLAGAYGEQYF
TRBV27	TRBJ1-4	CASSLNTGSRKLFF
TRBV27	TRBJ2-7	CASSLVPGVYEQYF
TRBV21-1	TRBJ1-5	CASSSDIGNQPQHF
TRBV18	TRBJ2-7	CASSPVGGPYEQYF
TRBV5-1	TRBJ2-5	CASSQGDETQYF
TRBV5-1	TRBJ1-1	CASSLYSGQSNTEAFF
TRBV29-1	TRBJ1-1	CSVEVGNTEAFF
TRBV28	TRBJ1-1	CASSLPGDTEAFF
TRBV5-4	TRBJ1-6	CASSLAVNSPLHF
TRBV4-1	TRBJ1-3	CASSQDAGGASGNTIYF
TRBV28	TRBJ2-7	CASSPGGSGDFTPEQYF
TRBV4-2	TRBJ2-6	CASSQWAGIEGSGSTGANVLTF
TRBV10-2	TRBJ1-3	CASSEWDREPGNTIYF
TRBV7-6	TRBJ2-5	CASSLGYETQYF
TRBV7-2	TRBJ2-2	CASRPGTNTGELFF
TRBV24-1	TRBJ2-1	CATSDASGGSYNEQFF
TRBV27	TRBJ1-5	CASSWTKWSNQPQHF
TRBV28	TRBJ1-1	CASSETGTVEAFF
TRBV9	TRBJ2-7	CASSRRRDSYEQYF
TRBV7-9	TRBJ2-5	CASSLILEGAGETQYF
TRBV5-1	TRBJ2-7	CASSPLRDRGYEQYF
TRBV23-1	TRBJ2-7	CASSQSGRGAGWEQYF
TRBV7-8	TRBJ2-7	CASSLVRGTTSYEQYF
TRBV3-1/TRBV3-2	TRBJ2-1	CASSLGTSGLNEQFF
TRBV5-4	TRBJ2-1	CASSWGLAGVTYNEQFF
TRBV4-1	TRBJ2-1	CASSQGYSGTSATQGYNEQFF
TRBV24-1	TRBJ2-3	CATSDFRAESTDTQYF
TRBV7-3	TRBJ1-1	CASSLTGGNTEAFF
TRBV7-2	TRBJ1-2	CASSLAETIRGYTF
TRBV5-8	TRBJ2-7	CASSLDRGSYEQYF
TRBV5-6	TRBJ1-1	CASSLEGEGTEAFF
TRBV2	TRBJ1-6	CASSEARNSPLHF
TRBV24-1	TRBJ1-1	CATSDSSGVAFF
TRBV7-9	TRBJ1-2	CASSETGAGDGYTF
TRBV3-1/TRBV3-2	TRBJ2-7	CASSPEGAAYYEQYF
TRBV18	TRBJ2-1	CASSPGSGVVNEQFF
TRBV7-3	TRBJ1-2	CASSPFGGYGYTF
TRBV27	TRBJ2-7	CASSLGSEQYF
TRBV10-1	TRBJ2-3	CASSEGLAGSRGTQYF
TRBV5-4	TRBJ2-7	CASCFDRGIDEQYF
TRBV6-2/TRBV6-3	TRBJ1-2	CASSSWTAVYGYTF
TRBV5-6	TRBJ1-1	CASNYRNTEAFF
TRBV7-9	TRBJ2-4	CASSLSGALNIQYF
TRBV5-1	TRBJ1-1	CASSLDLVSMNTEAFF
TRBV6-5	TRBJ2-1	CAVGTPRDYNEQFF
TRBV15	TRBJ2-7	CATSRDELGLGRYEQYF
TRBV6-2/TRBV6-3	TRBJ2-7	CASSYEVEEFYEQYF
TRBV9	TRBJ1-5	CASSGSSNQPQHF
TRBV9	TRBJ2-7	CASSVGQGTEQYF
TRBV13	TRBJ1-2	CASRPYSLRGYTF
TRBV13	TRBJ1-1	CASSHDRLGTEAFF
TRBV7-8	TRBJ1-5	CASSLEPVGNQPQHF
TRBV19	TRBJ2-7	CASSIGGTNAYEQYF